These 21 T cell receptor beta chains were sequenced from one sample in a study of T cell clonotyping in hematopoietic cell transplantation. Only in-frame clones appear in the TCRdb table, and some are missing; sequencing was by immunoSEQ multiplex PCR. Of over 8,500 clones detected, roughly 85% appear once; the ten largest clones hold about 45%. The sample was peripheral blood mononuclear cells, taken 180 days after allogeneic stem cell transplant. These receptors were taken from a female patient aged 45-60 years who had an allogeneic stem cell transplant from a related donor, so the T cells may come from the graft donor. Some clones in this sample may be carry-over from other donors' samples.

This clone was detected only once. The chain joins TRBV15 to TRBJ1-3; D is unclear. The germline gives CDR1 LNHNV, CDR2 YYDKDF (reference sequence). Trimming shortened V by 5 bases and J by 7 bases, and 9 bases separated the two germline ends. This CDR3 spans 12 amino acids. CDR3 DNA: TGTGCCACCAGCTTGGGGAGGAACACCATATATTTT. Its protein is CATSLGRNTIYF.

The table lists this clone with a count of one. The V call is TRBV30, the J call TRBJ2-2, with D perhaps matching TRBD1 (5 bases). The CDR3 contains 16 residues. Trimming removed 2 bases at V and 7 bases at J, with 20 bases between. The germline V gene has CDR1 GTSNPN and CDR2 SVGIG (reference sequence). Written as DNA, the CDR3 is TGTGCCTGGAGTAGTAGGGGTGCAGCGCGGTACGGGGAGCTGTTTTTT. Protein: CAWSSRGAARYGELFF.

The rearrangement links TRBV5-1 to TRBJ2-1; 8 bases align to TRBD1. CDR1 and CDR2 (germline): SGHRS, YFSETQ. Unmatched junction bases numbered 5, after V lost 1 base and J lost 5 bases. The length of the CDR3 is 15 residues. The CDR3 coding sequence is TGCGCCAGCAGCTTGTTGACAGGGGATAACAATGAGCAGTTCTTC. The encoded protein is CASSLLTGDNNEQFF.

This chain links TRBV19 with TRBJ1-5; 7 nucleotides match TRBD1. Trimming cost V 6 bases and J 1 base; bases outside gene matches: 9. CDR1 LNHDA and CDR2 SQIVND come from the germline V gene (reference sequence). The CDR3 is 16 residues long. The CDR3 sequence is CASSHLPGQSNQPQHF. DNA for the CDR3: TGTGCCAGTAGCCACCTACCGGGACAGAGCAATCAGCCCCAGCATTTT.

This clone was found once. This chain connects TRBV30 to TRBJ1-5; 8 positions match TRBD1. Trimming cost V 2 bases and J 2 bases; bases outside gene matches: 5. Germline assignment: CDR1 GTSNPN and CDR2 SVGIG (reference sequence). This CDR3 region has 15 residues. CDR3 nucleotide sequence: TGTGCCTGGAGTTGGACAGGGAGGGGCAATCAGCCCCAGCATTTT. Amino acids: CAWSWTGRGNQPQHF.

The chain links TRBV25-1 to TRBJ1-2, with 7 bases matching TRBD1. The CDR3 spans 14 residues. In germline, CDR1 is MGHDK, CDR2 SYGVNS. The J segment lost 4 bases and the V segment lost 4 bases, leaving 6 bases of the junction unmatched. CDR3 DNA: TGTGCCAGCAGTGGACAGGGAAGGAGCTATGGCTACACCTTC. Translating it yields CASSGQGRSYGYTF.

This clone was detected only once. The chain joins TRBV5-6 to TRBJ2-1, with D maybe TRBD2 (6 bases). Looked up from germline, CDR1 is SGHDT and CDR2 is YYEEEE. The CDR3 spans 14 residues. The germline V and J ends were trimmed by 4 bases and 3 bases, with 11 bases remaining between them. CDR3 loop: CASSTPGLYNEQFF. The CDR3 bases are TGTGCCAGCAGCACCCCGGGACTCTACAATGAGCAGTTCTTC.

Only a few counts were recorded for this clone. The CDR3 loop reads CASSPRGMGNEKLFF. In nucleotides, the CDR3 is TGTGCCAGCAGTCCTAGAGGAATGGGGAATGAAAAACTGTTTTTT. This chain joins TRBV28 and TRBJ1-4, with unresolved D. Per the germline V gene, CDR1 is MDHEN and CDR2 is SYDVKM. The length of the CDR3 is 15 residues. V was shortened by 5 bases and J by 5 bases, with 15 bases between the two germline ends.

This clone appeared a few times. The CDR3 here is CASSQGPIYEQYF. CDR3 nucleotides: TGTGCCAGCAGCCAAGGGCCGATCTACGAGCAGTACTTC. This chain uses TRBV4-2 with TRBJ2-7, with no clear D. V was clipped by 1 base and J by 3 bases, with 7 bases between them. This CDR3 has 13 amino acids. Looked up from germline, CDR1 is LGHNA and CDR2 is YNFKEQ.

CDR3 DNA: TGTGCCTGGAAAGAGAGACGGGGCCCGCCCCAGCATTTT. This sequence encodes CAWKERRGPPQHF. This chain joins TRBV30 and TRBJ1-5; D is possibly TRBD1 (5 bases). V lost 4 bases and J 9 bases, leaving 16 bases between the germline ends. Germline CDR1 is GTSNPN and CDR2 is SVGIG (reference sequence). The CDR3 has 13 residues.

The chain uses TRBV2 and TRBJ1-1, with 8 positions matching TRBD1. V was pared by 4 bases and J by 2 bases, with 6 bases of the junction left unmatched. CDR1 is SNHLY, CDR2 FYNNEI, per germline. The CDR3 has 15 residues. CDR3 in amino acids: CASSVQGQANTEAFF. The CDR3 DNA sequence: TGTGCCAGCAGTGTCCAGGGACAGGCTAACACTGAAGCTTTCTTT.

This clone showed up just once. The chain employs TRBV2 and TRBJ2-7; D is ambiguous. The CDR3 extends over 14 amino acids. V gave up 6 bases and J gave up 0 bases, with 12 bases separating them. From germline, CDR1 is SNHLY and CDR2 FYNNEI. CDR3 amino acids: CASSIGWTSYEQYF. Here the CDR3 DNA reads TGTGCCAGCAGCATCGGATGGACCTCCTACGAGCAGTACTTC.

This clone is categorized as medium-sized. V gene TRBV19 combines with J gene TRBJ1-4; D is ambiguous. The CDR3 length is 15 residues. Trimming cost V 5 bases and J 3 bases, with 13 bases left between them. CDR1 LNHDA and CDR2 SQIVND come from the germline V gene (reference sequence). In DNA, the CDR3 is TGTGCCAGTAGTCCAAGGGATAGTGCTAATGAAAAACTGTTTTTT. It translates to CASSPRDSANEKLFF. The variable domain in full, with the rest retrieved from reference TRBV19 and TRBJ1-4, is DGGITQSPKYLFRKEGQNVTLSCEQNLNHDAMYWYRQDPGQGLRLIYYSQIVNDFQKGDIAEGYSVSREKKESFPLTVTSAQKNPTAFYLCASSPRDSANEKLFFGSGTQLSVL.

The V call is TRBV7-2, the J call TRBJ1-5; 9 nucleotides align to TRBD1. CDR1 and CDR2 (germline): SGHTA, FQGNSA. CDR3 length: 15 residues. The V segment lost 5 bases and the J segment 6 bases; nucleotides outside the gene matches: 8. The CDR3 loop is CASSPGDRDGQPQHF. The CDR3 DNA reads as TGTGCCAGCAGCCCGGGGGACAGGGACGGTCAGCCCCAGCATTTT.

The V call is TRBV28, the J call TRBJ2-6, with no clear D. V dropped 7 bases and J dropped 0 bases, with 7 bases sitting between them. The V gene's germline CDR1 is MDHEN and CDR2 SYDVKM. The CDR3 consists of 14 residues. The CDR3 bases are TGTGCCAGCACGATTAGCTCTGGGGCCAACGTCCTGACTTTC. Amino acid sequence: CASTISSGANVLTF.

The chain joins TRBV19 to TRBJ1-5, with 7 bases matching TRBD1. With 1 base clipped from V and 4 bases from J, the junction kept 13 bases outside the gene matches. The CDR3 totals 18 residues. In germline, CDR1 is LNHDA, CDR2 SQIVND (reference sequence). CDR3 region: CASSIGPFNAGGNQPQHF. The CDR3 DNA reads as TGTGCCAGTAGTATAGGTCCTTTTAATGCAGGGGGTAATCAGCCCCAGCATTTT.

This clone appeared a single time. This sequence joins TRBV2 and TRBJ1-2; no definite D call. The CDR3 totals 15 residues. Germline assignment: CDR1 SNHLY and CDR2 FYNNEI. V lost 8 bases, J lost 1 base, and 17 bases lay in between. The CDR3 protein is CASSEREQRNYGYTF. The CDR3 coding sequence is TGTGCCAGCTCGGAAAGGGAACAGCGTAACTATGGCTACACCTTC.

This chain links TRBV19 with TRBJ1-6; 10 bases are shared with TRBD1. Germline-derived CDR1 and CDR2 are LNHDA and SQIVND (reference sequence). This CDR3 is built from 17 residues. After removal of 3 bases from V and 2 bases from J, the junction contained 4 bases not matched to a gene. The CDR3: CASSMEGQGTYNSPLHF. The CDR3 nucleotides are TGTGCCAGTAGTATGGAGGGACAGGGGACCTATAATTCACCCCTCCACTTT. Based on the CDR3 plus reference TRBV19 and TRBJ1-6, the full variable domain is DGGITQSPKYLFRKEGQNVTLSCEQNLNHDAMYWYRQDPGQGLRLIYYSQIVNDFQKGDIAEGYSVSREKKESFPLTVTSAQKNPTAFYLCASSMEGQGTYNSPLHFGNGTRLTVT.

This chain connects TRBV2 to TRBJ1-3; D is unresolved. Germline CDR1 is SNHLY and CDR2 is FYNNEI. This CDR3 has 15 amino acids. The V end lost 2 bases, the J end lost 0 bases, and 8 bases lay between the germline ends. The CDR3: CASSERRVSGNTIYF. The CDR3 bases are TGTGCCAGCAGTGAACGGCGGGTCTCTGGAAACACCATATATTTT. Drawing the rest from reference TRBV2 and TRBJ1-3, the complete variable domain is EPEVTQTPSHQVTQMGQEVILRCVPISNHLYFYWYRQILGQKVEFLVSFYNNEISEKSEIFDDQFSVERPDGSNFTLKIRSTKLEDSAMYFCASSERRVSGNTIYFGEGSWLTVV.

This clone was seen only a few times. This sequence joins TRBV6-5 and TRBJ1-2; the D is unclear. The CDR3 is 13 amino acids. CDR1 is MNHEY, CDR2 SVGAGI, per germline. V gave up 5 bases and J gave up 8 bases, with 15 bases separating them. The CDR3 region has the DNA TGTGCCAGCAGTGAAGTAGGGATCGGAGGCTACACCTTC. The encoded protein is CASSEVGIGGYTF.

The genes are TRBV7-2 and TRBJ2-7, with D possibly matching TRBD2 (6 bases). CDR1 is SGHTA and CDR2 is FQGNSA in the germline V gene. The CDR3 loop spans 14 amino acids. Trimming cost V 1 base and J 3 bases, with 10 bases left between them. The CDR3 nucleotides are TGTGCCAGCAGCTTAGAATTGGGGGGCTACGAGCAGTACTTC. This sequence encodes CASSLELGGYEQYF.